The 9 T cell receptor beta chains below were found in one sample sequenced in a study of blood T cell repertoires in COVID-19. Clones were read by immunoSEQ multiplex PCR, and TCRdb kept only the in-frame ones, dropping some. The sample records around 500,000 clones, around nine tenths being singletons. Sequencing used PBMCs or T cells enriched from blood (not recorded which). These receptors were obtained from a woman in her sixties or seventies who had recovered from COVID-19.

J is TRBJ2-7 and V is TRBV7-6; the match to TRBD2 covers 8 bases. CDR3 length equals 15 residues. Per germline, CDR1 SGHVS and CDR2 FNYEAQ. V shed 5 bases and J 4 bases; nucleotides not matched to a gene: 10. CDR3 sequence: CASSLDDGGAYEQYF. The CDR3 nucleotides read TGTGCCAGCAGCCTTGATGACGGGGGGGCTTACGAGCAGTACTTC. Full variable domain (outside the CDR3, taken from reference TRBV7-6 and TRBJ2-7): GAGVSQSPRYKVTKRGQDVALRCDPISGHVSLYWYRQALGQGPEFLTYFNYEAQQDKSGLPNDRFSAERPEGSISTLTIQRTEQRDSAMYRCASSLDDGGAYEQYFGPGTRLTVT.

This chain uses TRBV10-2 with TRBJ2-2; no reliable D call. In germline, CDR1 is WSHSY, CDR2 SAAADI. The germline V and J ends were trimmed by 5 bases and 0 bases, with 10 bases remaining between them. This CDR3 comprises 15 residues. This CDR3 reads CASSLSISNTGELFF. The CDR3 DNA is TGCGCCAGCAGTTTGAGTATCTCGAACACCGGGGAGCTGTTTTTT.

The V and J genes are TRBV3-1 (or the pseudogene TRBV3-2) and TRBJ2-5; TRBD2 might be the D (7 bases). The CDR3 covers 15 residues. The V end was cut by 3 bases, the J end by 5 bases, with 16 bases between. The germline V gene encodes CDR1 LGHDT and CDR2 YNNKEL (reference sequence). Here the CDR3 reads CASSHGEGVVETQYF. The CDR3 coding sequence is TGTGCCAGCAGCCACGGGGAGGGGGTCGTTGAGACCCAGTACTTC.

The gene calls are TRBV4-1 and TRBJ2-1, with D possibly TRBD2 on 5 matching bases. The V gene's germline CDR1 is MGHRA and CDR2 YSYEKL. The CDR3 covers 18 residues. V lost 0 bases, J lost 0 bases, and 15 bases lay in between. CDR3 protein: CASSQDLLDLGSYNEQFF. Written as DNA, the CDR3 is TGCGCCAGCAGCCAAGATCTACTAGACCTTGGCTCCTACAATGAGCAGTTCTTC.

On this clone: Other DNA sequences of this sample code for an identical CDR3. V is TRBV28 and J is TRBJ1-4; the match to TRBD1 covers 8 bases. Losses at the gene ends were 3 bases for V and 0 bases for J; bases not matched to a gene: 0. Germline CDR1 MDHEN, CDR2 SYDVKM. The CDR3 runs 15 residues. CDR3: CASSLTGATNEKLFF. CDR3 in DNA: TGTGCCAGCAGTTTGACAGGGGCAACTAATGAAAAACTGTTTTTT. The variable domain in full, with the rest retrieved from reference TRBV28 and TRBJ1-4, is DVKVTQSSRYLVKRTGEKVFLECVQDMDHENMFWYRQDPGLGLRLIYFSYDVKMKEKGDIPEGYSVSREKKERFSLILESASTNQTSMYLCASSLTGATNEKLFFGSGTQLSVL.

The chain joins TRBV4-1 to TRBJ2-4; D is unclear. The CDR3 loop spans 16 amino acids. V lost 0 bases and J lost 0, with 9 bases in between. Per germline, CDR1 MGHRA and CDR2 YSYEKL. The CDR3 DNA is TGCGCCAGCAGCCAAGAACAGCCACTAGCCAAAAACATTCAGTACTTC. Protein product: CASSQEQPLAKNIQYF.

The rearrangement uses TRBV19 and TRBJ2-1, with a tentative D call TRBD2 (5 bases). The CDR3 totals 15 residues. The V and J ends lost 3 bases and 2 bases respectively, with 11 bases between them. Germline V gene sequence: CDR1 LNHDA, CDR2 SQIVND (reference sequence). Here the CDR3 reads CASSIRGEAYNEQFF. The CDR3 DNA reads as TGTGCCAGTAGTATCCGGGGAGAGGCCTACAATGAGCAGTTCTTC.

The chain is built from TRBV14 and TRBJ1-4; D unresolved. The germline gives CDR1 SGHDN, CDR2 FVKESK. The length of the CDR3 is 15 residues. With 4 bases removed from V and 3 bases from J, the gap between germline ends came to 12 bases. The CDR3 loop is CASSRGLQANEKLFF. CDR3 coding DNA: TGTGCCAGCAGCCGAGGACTTCAAGCTAATGAAAAACTGTTTTTT.

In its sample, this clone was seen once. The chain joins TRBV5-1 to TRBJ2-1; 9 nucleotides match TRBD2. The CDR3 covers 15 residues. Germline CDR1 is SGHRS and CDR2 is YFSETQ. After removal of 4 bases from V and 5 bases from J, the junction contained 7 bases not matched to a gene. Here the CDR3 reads CASSQGGTSNNEQFF. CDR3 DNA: TGCGCCAGCAGCCAAGGAGGGACTAGCAACAATGAGCAGTTCTTC.